This T cell receptor beta chain derives from a study of T-cell memory formation after mild COVID-19. General study findings and limits: Among contracting clones, CD4+ were mainly CM/EM and CD8+ enriched in EMRA. Clones contracting across day 15 to 85 had a balanced CD4/CD8 profile; later expanding clones leaned CD4+. Detection of some responders pre-infection suggested pre-existing cross-reactive memory T cells participated.

TCRdb passed the 5' RACE reads through MiXCR, listing each CDR3 protein once. Here the sample spans under 300,000 distinct CDR3 sequences, 7.5% to 9.5% being singletons. This CDR3 region has 12 residues. The germline V and J ends were trimmed by 6 bases and 6 bases, with 12 bases remaining between them. Worth noting for this clonotype: What it binds is unknown.

The material sequenced was PBMCs or a T cell subset sorted from them (not recorded which). The sequence derives from a man aged 18 to 30 who had mild COVID-19 (a few samples of this study predate the infection). Cell type and time point are not known. The chain couples TRBV12-3 or TRBV12-4 to TRBJ2-7, with D tentatively TRBD1 or TRBD2 (5 bases each). The CDR3 reads CASSPGGPEQYV. The CDR3 nucleotides are TGTGCCAGCAGCCCTGGGGGTCCCGAGCAGTACGTC.